This T cell receptor beta chain was retrieved from a study of CD8+CD57+ T cells in acquired aplastic anemia. Study at large: The average for DNA from sorted CD4+ and CD8+ cells was 3.2 ug.

It was genomic DNA that served as the template for profiling TCR beta VDJ and CDR3. A single record per CDR3 protein comes from TCRdb applying MiXCR to the reads. The table records 150,000 to 200,000 distinct CDR3 sequences, 55% to 80% of them present only once. This CDR3 region has 13 residues. Germline V gene data show CDR1 as SEHNR and CDR2 as FQNEAQ (reference sequence). The J segment lost 7 bases and the V segment lost 10 bases, leaving 8 bases of the junction unmatched. The receptor was isolated from a human donor in good health. V and J are TRBV7-9 and TRBJ2-1; TRBD1 aligns across 9 bases. Sequencing was done on a sample of sorted CD4+, CD8+, or CD8+CD57+ T cells (not recorded which) from PBMCs. The CDR3 is CAIPGQGKNEQFF. CDR3 in DNA: TGTGCCATTCCGGGACAGGGAAAGAATGAGCAGTTCTTC.